This T cell receptor beta chain stems from a study of shared clonotypes between healthy human individuals. Study findings and constraints: A reduction in generation probabilities was seen for non-shared clonotypes relative to those shared by all four donors.

Deep level was the assay's run setting. Only in-frame clones appear in the TCRdb table, and some are missing; sequencing was by immunoSEQ multiplex PCR. The repertoire has 2.3 million or so clones, 90% to 95% of them found once; the top ten carry 0.39%. As to this clone: The antigen remains unidentified.

V shed 6 bases and J shed 4 bases, with 16 bases lying between them. CDR1 and CDR2 (germline): MDHEN, SYDVKM. CDR3 length: 15 residues. The chain links TRBV28 to TRBJ1-5; a possible D gene is TRBD1 (6 bases). The sequenced sample was naive CD4+ T cells from PBMCs. Subset given: CD45RA+ positively selected. The source is a man aged 18 to 30 in good health. Some clones in this sample may be carry-over from other donors' samples. The CDR3 DNA follows: TGTGCCAGCAGCTTCCGGGACACTCAAAATCAGCCCCAGCATTTT. This codes for CASSFRDTQNQPQHF.